These 17 T cell receptor beta chains were all obtained from the same sample, sequenced in a study of shared clonotypes between healthy human individuals. Naive CD8 cells, CD45RO-negative and positively selected for CCR7, excluded terminally differentiated effector memory CD45RA+ cells. Assay: immunoSEQ multiplex PCR; the TCRdb copy retains only in-frame clones and omits some. The sample carries hundreds of thousands of clones, roughly 96% recorded once. Input material: naive CD8+ T cells sorted from blood. The source is a woman in her thirties in good health.

This chain links TRBV7-8 with TRBJ2-5; D may be TRBD1 (6 bases). Between the trimmed V and J ends, which lost 5 bases and 5 bases, there was a span of 15 bases. The V gene's germline CDR1 is SGHVS and CDR2 FQNEAQ. CDR3 length: 14 residues. CDR3 sequence: CASSLRQVRETQYF. Written as DNA, the CDR3 is TGTGCCAGCAGCCTTCGACAGGTCAGGGAGACCCAGTACTTC. Complete variable domain (other parts from reference TRBV7-8 and TRBJ2-5): GAGVSQSPRYKVAKRGQDVALRCDPISGHVSLFWYQQALGQGPEFLTYFQNEAQLDKSGLPSDRFFAERPEGSVSTLKIQRTQQEDSAVYLCASSLRQVRETQYFGPGTRLLVL.

The chain carries TRBV28 and TRBJ2-1; 9 bases are a match to TRBD2. The CDR3 has 14 residues. Trimming took 8 bases from V and 4 from J; bases not matched to a gene: 6. CDR1 and CDR2 (germline): MDHEN, SYDVKM. The CDR3 DNA sequence: TGTGCCAGCGGACTAGCGCGAAAGTACAATGAGCAGTTCTTC. It is translated as CASGLARKYNEQFF.

V usage is TRBV7-9 and J usage is TRBJ2-1, with TRBD1 identical over 9 bases. The CDR3 length is 15 residues. From germline, CDR1 is SEHNR and CDR2 FQNEAQ (reference sequence). J lost 6 bases, V lost 3 bases, and 6 bases had no gene match. CDR3 DNA: TGTGCCAGCAGCTTTGCAGGGACAGGGATCAATGAGCAGTTCTTC. Its translation is CASSFAGTGINEQFF.

CDR3 nucleotides: TGTGCCAGCAGCCATCGACTAGCGGGAGGGTACAATGAGCAGTTCTTC. It yields the protein CASSHRLAGGYNEQFF. The genes are TRBV4-2 and TRBJ2-1, with 14 nucleotides matching TRBD2. The CDR3 spans 16 residues. V lost 3 bases, J lost 4 bases, and 2 bases stayed unmatched. CDR1 and CDR2 from the germline V gene are LGHNA and YNFKEQ.

The J gene is TRBJ2-1, the V gene TRBV15; a weak D match, TRBD2 (6 bases). Germline V lookup: CDR1 LNHNV, CDR2 YYDKDF (reference sequence). CDR3 size: 14 residues. With 1 base removed from V and 9 bases from J, the gap between germline ends came to 13 bases. This chain's CDR3 is CATSRVGGIPEQFF. The CDR3 DNA follows: TGTGCCACCAGCAGAGTAGGAGGGATCCCTGAGCAGTTCTTC.

V and J are TRBV28 and TRBJ2-2, with TRBD1 as a possible D gene (7 bases). Per germline, CDR1 MDHEN and CDR2 SYDVKM. The length of the CDR3 is 15 residues. The V end was cut by 4 bases, the J end by 4 bases, with 13 bases between. The CDR3 sequence is CASSWRGLSTGELFF. The CDR3 DNA is TGTGCCAGCAGTTGGAGGGGGCTCAGCACCGGGGAGCTGTTTTTT.

This clone occurred a few times. At the DNA level, this CDR3 is encoded by other sequences in the same sample as well. The V and J genes are TRBV29-1 and TRBJ2-2; D unresolved. The germline V and J ends were trimmed by 3 bases and 2 bases, with 4 bases remaining between them. Germline-derived CDR1 and CDR2 are SQVTM and ANQGSEA. This CDR3 has 12 residues. The CDR3 region is CSVERNTGELFF. In DNA, the CDR3 is TGCAGCGTTGAGCGCAACACCGGGGAGCTGTTTTTT.

The chain recombines TRBV28 with TRBJ2-5; 10 bases map to TRBD2. Near its end, the DNA agrees better with TRBJ2-7, so the J call may be wrong. This CDR3 comprises 15 residues. Germline V gives CDR1 MDHEN, CDR2 SYDVKM. CDR3 coding DNA: TGTGCCAGCAGCTCCCCAGGTAGCGGGAGGTACGAGCAGTACTTC. This codes for CASSSPGSGRYEQYF.

This clone was seen a single time. V is TRBV28 and J is TRBJ2-7; the match to TRBD2 covers 9 bases. The V gene's germline CDR1 is MDHEN and CDR2 SYDVKM. Trimming took 6 bases from V and 4 from J; bases not matched to a gene: 7. The CDR3 loop spans 14 amino acids. The CDR3 region is CASRLVAGDYEQYF. CDR3 sequence (DNA): TGTGCCAGCAGGCTCGTAGCGGGAGATTACGAGCAGTACTTC.

The gene calls are TRBV4-2 and TRBJ2-7; the D call may be TRBD1 or TRBD2 (5 bases each). This CDR3 spans 15 amino acids. Trimming shortened V by 2 bases and J by 2 bases, and 13 bases separated the two germline ends. CDR1 and CDR2 from the germline V gene are LGHNA and YNFKEQ. The CDR3 nucleotides read TGTGCCAGCAGCCAACGGGACGGTCCAACCTACGAGCAGTACTTC. Translating gives CASSQRDGPTYEQYF.

The genes are TRBV6-4 and TRBJ2-3; TRBD2 matches at 8 bases. CDR3 length: 15 residues. CDR1 MRHNA and CDR2 SNTAGT come from the germline V gene. Trimming removed 3 bases from V and 2 bases from J; junction bases left unmatched: 4. The CDR3 bases are TGTGCCAGCAGTGAAATAGCGGGGTACACAGATACGCAGTATTTT. Residues: CASSEIAGYTDTQYF.

In its sample, this clone was seen once. The chain recombines TRBV7-9 with TRBJ2-1, with TRBD2 matching 8 bases. This CDR3 has 16 amino acids. Germline V gene sequence: CDR1 SEHNR, CDR2 FQNEAQ (reference sequence). Germline trimming cut 5 bases from V and 3 bases from J; bases unmatched to any gene: 9. CDR3 sequence: CASSPSGLDFYNEQFF. CDR3 bases: TGTGCCAGCAGCCCATCGGGACTAGATTTCTACAATGAGCAGTTCTTC.

V gene TRBV29-1 combines with J gene TRBJ1-2; D is undetermined. Germline V gene lookup returns CDR1 SQVTM and CDR2 ANQGSEA. The length of the CDR3 is 11 residues. Between the trimmed V and J ends, which lost 5 bases and 1 base, there was a span of 5 bases. The DNA of the CDR3 is TGCAGCGTTAACAGTAACTATGGCTACACCTTC. This encodes CSVNSNYGYTF.

The CDR3 coding sequence is TGTGCCTGGAATCGGGGCACGGGACTCAACTCCTACGAGCAGTACTTC. Translated, it gives CAWNRGTGLNSYEQYF. The chain has TRBV30 and TRBJ2-7; D possibly corresponds to TRBD2 (6 bases). V was shortened by 4 bases and J by 0 bases, with 19 bases between the two germline ends. The CDR3 is made up of 16 amino acids. CDR1 GTSNPN and CDR2 SVGIG come from the germline V gene (reference sequence).

The V gene is TRBV7-9, the J gene TRBJ2-7; 11 nucleotides agree with TRBD2. The CDR3 extends over 16 amino acids. Trimming at V came to 2 bases and at J to 3 bases, leaving 6 bases not matched to a gene. From germline, CDR1 is SEHNR and CDR2 FQNEAQ (reference sequence). CDR3 DNA: TGTGCCAGCAGCTTAAGACTAGCGGGGAACTACTACGAGCAGTACTTC. Translation: CASSLRLAGNYYEQYF.

The rearrangement uses TRBV27 and TRBJ1-2; maybe TRBD1 (5 bases). The CDR3 sequence is 12 residues long. The V gene lost 4 bases and the J gene lost 6 bases, with 9 bases spanning the gap. Germline V CDR1 and CDR2: MNHEY, SMNVEV (reference sequence). The CDR3 DNA follows: TGTGCCAGCAGTTCTAGGGGACATGGCTACACCTTC. Encoded protein: CASSSRGHGYTF.

The J gene is TRBJ2-3, the V gene TRBV2; the match to TRBD2 covers 10 bases. The CDR3 contains 13 residues. V was clipped by 10 bases and J by 5 bases; unmatched bases: 6. Germline CDR1 and CDR2: SNHLY and FYNNEI. The CDR3 loop is CAIEAGGLDTQYF. The CDR3 DNA follows: TGTGCCATCGAAGCGGGAGGGTTAGATACGCAGTATTTT.